This TCR beta chain comes out of a study of vaccination and CD4 T cells after COVID-19. In the study overall: The convalescents included six males and four females, and among them two were Hispanic while seven were Caucasian. Study outcomes and limitations: Within the convalescent patients, spike mono-reactivity was found in 304 of 307 vaccine-specific clones. Early post-infection timepoints were not included, and relatively few convalescent patients were studied.

The CDR3 is 13 residues long. Per germline, CDR1 MDHEN and CDR2 SYDVKM. Trimming cost V 4 bases and J 1 base, with 5 bases left between them. Specified treatment: roughly 11-day PBMC culture with coronavirus spike peptide pools or control peptides (ViraFEST assay). The unexposed donor's CD4+ T cells were collected before the COVID-19 pandemic (2011-2018). Where cells permitted, unexposed-donor CD4+ T cells were probed with SARS-CoV-2 S/N and four cold-coronavirus spikes. Of note for this clonotype: The antigen is not known.

Sequencing of the DNA from cultured CD4+ T cells was carried out with the Oncomine TCR Beta short-read assay. Each CDR3 protein is one row after TCRdb ran MiXCR on the PCR reads. This table holds approximately 2,400 distinct CDR3 sequences, roughly two fifths found once. Sequencing was performed on CD4+ T cells from blood, cultured in vitro. This TCR derives from a human donor in good health. The chain has TRBV28 and TRBJ1-5; no reliable D call. The CDR3 reads CASSSFSNQPQHF. In DNA, the CDR3 is TGTGCCAGCAGTTCGTTCAGCAATCAGCCCCAGCATTTT. Combining the CDR3 with reference TRBV28 and TRBJ1-5 gives the whole variable domain DVKVTQSSRYLVKRTGEKVFLECVQDMDHENMFWYRQDPGLGLRLIYFSYDVKMKEKGDIPEGYSVSREKKERFSLILESASTNQTSMYLCASSSFSNQPQHFGDGTRLSIL.